This T cell receptor (beta chain) was retrieved from a study of blood T cell repertoires in COVID-19. In the study overall: The United States, Italy and Spain were the sources of the acute and convalescent COVID-19 samples. PBMCs, B-cell-depleted T cells, or T cells provided the cDNA or gDNA that made up the material.

Germline V gene data show CDR1 as SGHRS and CDR2 as YFSETQ. V trimming: 0 bases; J trimming: 7 bases; junction bases outside the gene matches: 21. CDR3 size: 19 residues. Authors' data handling: Reference gene primer amplification in the assay estimated nucleated cell counts. Here immunoSEQ multiplex PCR was the method, and the copy in TCRdb shows in-frame clones only, minus some. The V and J calls and clone size come from that table; D and trimming were worked out from the DNA. The repertoire includes about 240,000 clones, about nine tenths of them detected once, and about 7% sits in the top ten. The specimen was peripheral blood. The chain uses TRBV5-1 and TRBJ1-2; 7 nucleotides align to TRBD1. This TCR derives from a man in his fifties or sixties who had recovered from COVID-19. The CDR3 protein is CASSLVYGGQSLEVGGYTF. In DNA form, the CDR3 reads TGCGCCAGCAGCTTGGTCTATGGGGGACAGTCCTTGGAAGTGGGTGGCTACACCTTC.